This T cell receptor (beta chain) was identified during a study of T cell responses to AZD1222 COVID-19 vaccine. Study results and caveats: White British people made up most donors, females outnumbered males, and clonal diversity was possibly underestimated. Among spike-specific TCRs, nearly half reportedly target unmutated variant regions. Across spike, vaccine-associated CD4 TCRs were found, dominant at 160-218 and 743-854.

TCRdb's copy holds only in-frame clones and misses some; the assay was immunoSEQ multiplex PCR. The table lists about 210,000 clones, about 95% of them singletons, with around 1.7% in the top ten. With regard to this clone: What it recognizes is unknown.

The source material was peripheral blood, sampled 28 days after the second dose of the MenACWY control vaccine. This sequence originates from an adult who received the MenACWY meningococcal vaccine as a control.

CDR3 DNA sequence: TGTGCCAGCAGCTTAGTGGCTAGCGGGAGGGGAGGGAGGTACGAGCAGTACTTC. It translates to CASSLVASGRGGRYEQYF. The chain couples TRBV7-2 to TRBJ2-7, with 12 positions matching TRBD2. The germline CDR1 and CDR2 sequences are SGHTA and FQGNSA. The ends lost 1 base at V and 4 bases at J; junction bases unmatched: 11. The CDR3 is 18 residues long.